This T cell receptor (beta chain) was sequenced for a study of T cells after yellow fever vaccination. Across the whole study: Preparation used SMART-Seq v4 Ultra Low Input for the low-cell-number fractions.

Findings and limits, study-wide: Booster sampling recovered most clones from primary vaccination (about 97% CD4, approximately 88% CD8). A minor fraction of clonotypes spanned both CD4 and CD8 compartments. Compared with primary, the secondary response was weaker and peaked at day 5, not 15.

The J segment lost 3 bases and the V segment lost 1 base, leaving 7 bases of the junction unmatched. The CDR3 runs 16 residues. Germline CDR1 and CDR2: MNHEY and SVGAGI. This clonotype was counted a few times. Antigen unknown. Each CDR3 protein gets one entry after TCRdb re-called the 5' RACE reads with MiXCR. The sample has 170,000 or so distinct CDR3 sequences, about a tenth seen once. The chain carries TRBV6-5 and TRBJ1-2; TRBD1 aligns across 8 bases. This receptor was obtained from a man between 18 and 35 years old who received the YFV17D yellow fever vaccine. The specimen was CD8+ T cells sorted from PBMCs, collected 45 days after the yellow fever booster vaccination. The CDR3 region is CASSYLRRDRHYGYTF. CDR3 in DNA: TGTGCCAGCAGTTACTTACGCCGGGACAGGCACTATGGCTACACCTTC.